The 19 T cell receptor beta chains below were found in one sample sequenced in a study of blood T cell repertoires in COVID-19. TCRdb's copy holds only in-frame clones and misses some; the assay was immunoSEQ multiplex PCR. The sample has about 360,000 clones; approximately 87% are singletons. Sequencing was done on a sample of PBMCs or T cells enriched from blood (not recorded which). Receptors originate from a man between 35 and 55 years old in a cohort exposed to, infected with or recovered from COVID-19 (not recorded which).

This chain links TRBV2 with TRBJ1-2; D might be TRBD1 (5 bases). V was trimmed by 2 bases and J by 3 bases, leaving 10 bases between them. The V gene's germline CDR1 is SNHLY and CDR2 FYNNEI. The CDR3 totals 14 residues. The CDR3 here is CASSERIGDYGYTF. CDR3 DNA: TGTGCCAGCAGTGAAAGGATAGGGGACTATGGCTACACCTTC.

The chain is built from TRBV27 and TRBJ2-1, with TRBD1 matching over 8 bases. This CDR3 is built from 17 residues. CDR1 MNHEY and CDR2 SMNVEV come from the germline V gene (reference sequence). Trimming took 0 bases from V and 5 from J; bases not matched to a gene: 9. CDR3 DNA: TGTGCCAGCAGTTTATCGGTTACAGGGGGTAGGAACAATGAGCAGTTCTTC. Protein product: CASSLSVTGGRNNEQFF.

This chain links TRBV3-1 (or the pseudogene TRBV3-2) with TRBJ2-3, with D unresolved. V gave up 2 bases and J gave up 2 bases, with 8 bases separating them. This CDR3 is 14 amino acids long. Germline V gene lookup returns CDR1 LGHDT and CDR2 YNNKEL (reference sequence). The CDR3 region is CASSQSAVTDTQYF. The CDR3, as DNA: TGTGCCAGCAGCCAATCTGCAGTCACAGATACGCAGTATTTT.

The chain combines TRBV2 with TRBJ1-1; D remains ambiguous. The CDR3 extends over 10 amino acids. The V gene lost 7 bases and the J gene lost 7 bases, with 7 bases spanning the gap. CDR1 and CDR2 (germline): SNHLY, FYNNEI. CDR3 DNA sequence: TGTGCCAGCACTGGACTTGAAGCTTTCTTT. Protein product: CASTGLEAFF.

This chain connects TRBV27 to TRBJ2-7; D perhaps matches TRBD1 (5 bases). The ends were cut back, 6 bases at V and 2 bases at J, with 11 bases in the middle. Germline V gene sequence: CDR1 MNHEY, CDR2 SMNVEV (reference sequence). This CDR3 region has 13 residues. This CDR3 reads CASRSQDTYEQYF. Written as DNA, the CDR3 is TGTGCCAGCAGGTCACAGGATACCTACGAGCAGTACTTC.

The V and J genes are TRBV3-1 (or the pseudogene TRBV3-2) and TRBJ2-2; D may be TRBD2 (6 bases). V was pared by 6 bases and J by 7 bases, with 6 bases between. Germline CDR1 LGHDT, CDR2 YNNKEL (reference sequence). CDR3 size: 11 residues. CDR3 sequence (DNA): TGTGCCAGCAGGCGGGGCGGGGAGCTGTTTTTT. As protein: CASRRGGELFF.

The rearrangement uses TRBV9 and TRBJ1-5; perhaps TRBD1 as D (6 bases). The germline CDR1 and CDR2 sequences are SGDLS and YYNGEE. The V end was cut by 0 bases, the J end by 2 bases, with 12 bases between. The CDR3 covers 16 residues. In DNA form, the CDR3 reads TGTGCCAGCAGCGTAGGGCCAGGGGACGGCAATCAGCCCCAGCATTTT. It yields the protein CASSVGPGDGNQPQHF.

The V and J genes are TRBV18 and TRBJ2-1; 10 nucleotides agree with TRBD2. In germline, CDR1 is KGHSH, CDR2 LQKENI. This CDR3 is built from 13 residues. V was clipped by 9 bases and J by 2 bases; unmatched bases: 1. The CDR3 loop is CASTSGAYNEQFF. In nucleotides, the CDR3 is TGTGCCAGTACTAGCGGGGCCTACAATGAGCAGTTCTTC.

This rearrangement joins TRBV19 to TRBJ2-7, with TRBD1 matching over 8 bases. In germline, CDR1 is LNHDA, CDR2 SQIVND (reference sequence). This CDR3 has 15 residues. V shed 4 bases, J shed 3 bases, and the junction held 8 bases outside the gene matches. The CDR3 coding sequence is TGTGCCAGTAGTAGCGGACAGGGCAGGGTCTACGAGCAGTACTTC. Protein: CASSSGQGRVYEQYF.

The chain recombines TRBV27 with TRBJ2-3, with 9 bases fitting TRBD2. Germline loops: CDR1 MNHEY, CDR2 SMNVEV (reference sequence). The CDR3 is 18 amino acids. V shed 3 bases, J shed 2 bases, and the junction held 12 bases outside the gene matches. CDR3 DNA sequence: TGTGCCAGCAGTTTGCTCCCTTTAGCGGGAGTAGTCACAGATACGCAGTATTTT. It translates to CASSLLPLAGVVTDTQYF.

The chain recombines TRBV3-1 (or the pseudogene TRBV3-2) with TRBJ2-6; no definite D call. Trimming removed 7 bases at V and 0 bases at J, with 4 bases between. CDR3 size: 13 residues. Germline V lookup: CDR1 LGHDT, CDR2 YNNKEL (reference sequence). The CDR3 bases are TGTGCCAGCACCTTCTCTGGGGCCAACGTCCTGACTTTC. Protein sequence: CASTFSGANVLTF.

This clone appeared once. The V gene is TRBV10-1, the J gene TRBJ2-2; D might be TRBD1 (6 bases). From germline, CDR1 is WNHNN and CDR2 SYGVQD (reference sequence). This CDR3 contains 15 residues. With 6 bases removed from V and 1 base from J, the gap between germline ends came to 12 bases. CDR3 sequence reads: CASSQTTGNTGELFF. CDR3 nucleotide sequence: TGCGCCAGCAGCCAAACGACAGGGAACACCGGGGAGCTGTTTTTT.

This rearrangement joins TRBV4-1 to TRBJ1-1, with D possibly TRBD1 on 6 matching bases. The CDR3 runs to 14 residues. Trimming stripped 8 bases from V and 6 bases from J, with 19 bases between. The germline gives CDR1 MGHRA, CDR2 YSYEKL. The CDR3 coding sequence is TGCGCCAGCCGAAACAGGGCCCTTGGCTCTGAAGCTTTCTTT. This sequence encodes CASRNRALGSEAFF.

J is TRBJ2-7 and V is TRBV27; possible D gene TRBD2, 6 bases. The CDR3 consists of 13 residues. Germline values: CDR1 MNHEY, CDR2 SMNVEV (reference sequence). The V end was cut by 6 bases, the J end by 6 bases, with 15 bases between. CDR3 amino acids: CASSRGTLGEQYF. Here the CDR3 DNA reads TGTGCCAGCAGCCGCGGGACGTTGGGCGAGCAGTACTTC.

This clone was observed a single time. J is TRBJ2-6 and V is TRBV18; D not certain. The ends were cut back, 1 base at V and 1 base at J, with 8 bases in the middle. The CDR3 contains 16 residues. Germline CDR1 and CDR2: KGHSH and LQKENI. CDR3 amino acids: CASSPLIVSGANVLTF. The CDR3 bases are TGTGCCAGCTCACCACTAATCGTATCTGGGGCCAACGTCCTGACTTTC.

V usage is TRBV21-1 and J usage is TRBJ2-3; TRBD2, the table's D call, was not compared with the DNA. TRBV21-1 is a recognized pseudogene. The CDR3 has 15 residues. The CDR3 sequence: CASSKGTRSTDTQYF. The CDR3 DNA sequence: TGTGCCAGCAGCAAAGGGACTAGAAGCACAGATACGCAGTATTTT.

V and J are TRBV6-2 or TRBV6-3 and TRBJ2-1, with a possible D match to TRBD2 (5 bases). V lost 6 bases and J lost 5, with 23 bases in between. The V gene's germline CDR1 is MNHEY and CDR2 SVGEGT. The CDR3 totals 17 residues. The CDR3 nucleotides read TGTGCCAGCAGCCAGACTACCCCCAAAAGTTCTCACAATGAGCAGTTCTTC. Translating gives CASSQTTPKSSHNEQFF.

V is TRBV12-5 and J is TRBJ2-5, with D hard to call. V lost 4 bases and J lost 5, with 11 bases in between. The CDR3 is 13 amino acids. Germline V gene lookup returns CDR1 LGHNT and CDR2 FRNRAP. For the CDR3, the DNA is TGTGCTAGTGGTTCAATAGTAGATGAGACCCAGTACTTC. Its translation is CASGSIVDETQYF.

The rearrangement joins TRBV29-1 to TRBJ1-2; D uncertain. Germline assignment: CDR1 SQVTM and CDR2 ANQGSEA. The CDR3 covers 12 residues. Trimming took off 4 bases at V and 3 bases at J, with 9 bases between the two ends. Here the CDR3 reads CSVAPADYGYTF. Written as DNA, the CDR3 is TGCAGCGTTGCGCCCGCAGACTATGGCTACACCTTC.